This T cell receptor (beta chain) was identified during a study of early stage breast cancer tumors. This CDR3 has 16 amino acids. Trimming left V 2 bases short and J 7 bases short, with 15 bases between. From germline, CDR1 is MNHEY and CDR2 SMNVEV (reference sequence). Repertoires were generated with immunoSEQ multiplex PCR, while TCRdb's copy carries only in-frame clones and drops some. The sample lists approximately 8,000 clones, 70% to 85% occurring once. The rearrangement joins TRBV27 to TRBJ1-6; tentative D call: TRBD1 (6 bases). The specimen sequenced was normal breast tissue next to the tumor. The receptor comes from a person aged 55 to 70 with breast cancer. The CDR3 sequence: CASSLTSGVGNSPLHF. The CDR3, as DNA: TGTGCCAGCAGTTTAACTTCAGGGGTGGGGAATTCACCCCTCCACTTT.